Here is one T cell receptor beta chain with its context. This record belongs to a study of cytomegalovirus exposure and HLA in healthy donors. Per germline, CDR1 SGHRS and CDR2 YFSETQ. Trimming stripped 0 bases from V and 4 bases from J, with 7 bases between. This CDR3 is built from 13 residues. Vbeta (60) and Jbeta (13) primers were used in the PCR. The table came from immunoSEQ multiplex PCR; TCRdb's copy has only in-frame clones and leaves some out. The sample lists under 200,000 clones; around 68% were seen once. The receptor comes from a man between 50 and 59 years old in good health and CMV-seronegative. The specimen sequenced was PBMCs. This chain connects TRBV5-1 to TRBJ2-5, with D maybe TRBD1 (5 bases). CDR3 in DNA: TGCGCCAGCAGCTTGGGACAGAGAGAGACCCAGTACTTC. The encoded protein is CASSLGQRETQYF.